The clone carrying this T cell receptor (beta chain) appeared once. This specimen comes from a study of blood T cell repertoires in COVID-19. Study-level information: Italy, Spain and the United States were the sources of the convalescent and acute COVID-19 samples. T cells, B-cell-depleted T cells, or PBMCs supplied cDNA or gDNA.

Using immunoSEQ multiplex PCR, the repertoire was profiled, and TCRdb retains in-frame clones only, with some absent. The sample lists roughly 200,000 clones, about four fifths occurring once. This receptor was obtained from a woman between 55 and 75 years old with COVID-19, enrolled during active disease. Sequencing was carried out using peripheral blood.

The CDR3 nucleotides read TGTGCCAGCAGCAATCTAGCGGGGGGAGACAATGAGCAGTTCTTC. This gives the protein CASSNLAGGDNEQFF. The chain joins TRBV9 to TRBJ2-1; 11 nucleotides agree with TRBD2. The CDR3 has 15 amino acids. V lost 4 bases and J lost 5; bases outside the gene matches: 5. CDR1 is SGDLS, CDR2 YYNGEE, per germline.